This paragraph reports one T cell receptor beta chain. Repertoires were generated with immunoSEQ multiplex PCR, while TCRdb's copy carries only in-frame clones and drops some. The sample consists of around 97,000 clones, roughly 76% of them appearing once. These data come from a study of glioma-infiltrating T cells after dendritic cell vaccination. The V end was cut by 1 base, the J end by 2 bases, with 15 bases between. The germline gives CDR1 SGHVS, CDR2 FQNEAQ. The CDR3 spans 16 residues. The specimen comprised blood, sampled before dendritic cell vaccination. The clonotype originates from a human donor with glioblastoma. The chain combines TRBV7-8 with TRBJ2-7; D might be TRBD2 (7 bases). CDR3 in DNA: TGTGCCAGCAGCTTAGTTTACGGGGGGCGTCCCTACGAGCAGTACTTC. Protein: CASSLVYGGRPYEQYF.